Listed below are T cell receptor beta chains from one sample, sequenced in a study of blood T cell repertoires in COVID-19. The protocol was immunoSEQ multiplex PCR, while the TCRdb copy is restricted to in-frame clones and leaves out a portion. The table records about 190,000 clones, around 76% of them present only once. The sample comprised PBMCs or T cells enriched from blood (not recorded which). These TCRs come from a woman aged 45-60 years with acute COVID-19. Each CDR3 is given with its conserved first and last residue. D genes are given only for firm matches. Size values are once, few and many counts, or a class for expanded clones, and some rows have none.

D gene	V gene	J gene	clone size	CDR3 protein	CDR3 DNA
-	TRBV19	TRBJ1-5	-	CASSMRGSGQPQHF	TGTGCCAGTAGTATGCGGGGAAGCGGTCAGCCCCAGCATTTT
-	TRBV5-1	TRBJ2-1	-	CASSPGSYNEQFF	TGCGCCAGCAGCCCGGGTTCCTACAATGAGCAGTTCTTC
-	TRBV5-4	TRBJ1-5	-	CASSWGPGSNQPQHF	TGTGCCAGCAGCTGGGGGCCGGGTAGCAATCAGCCCCAGCATTTT
TRBD2	TRBV5-1	TRBJ2-3	-	CASSTGTSGGADTQYF	TGCGCCAGCAGCACTGGGACTAGCGGGGGGGCCGATACGCAGTATTTT
-	TRBV30	TRBJ2-6	-	CALDGGTNVLTF	TGTGCTCTTGACGGAGGGACCAACGTCCTGACTTTC
TRBD2	TRBV11-2	TRBJ2-3	-	CASSLGISGGLDTQYF	TGTGCCAGCAGCTTAGGAATTAGCGGGGGTTTAGATACGCAGTATTTT
-	TRBV5-1	TRBJ1-2	-	CASSGPTSGRGGYTF	TGCGCCAGCAGCGGCCCGACCTCAGGGCGAGGTGGCTACACCTTC
-	TRBV18	TRBJ1-2	-	CASLQDGAYGYTF	TGTGCCAGCTTACAGGACGGAGCCTATGGCTACACCTTC
TRBD1	TRBV2	TRBJ2-1	-	CASRRLGTVGIEQFF	TGTGCCAGCAGGCGATTGGGGACAGTCGGTATTGAGCAGTTCTTC
TRBD2	TRBV5-8	TRBJ2-1	-	CASGTSPSYNEQFF	TGTGCCAGCGGGACTAGCCCGTCCTACAATGAGCAGTTCTTC
TRBD1	TRBV5-1	TRBJ2-5	-	CASRPATGVSPQETQYF	TGCGCCAGCCGCCCGGCGACAGGGGTCTCGCCCCAAGAGACCCAGTACTTC
TRBD2	TRBV18	TRBJ2-1	-	CASSPKVDLAGGNEQFF	TGTGCCAGCTCACCAAAGGTAGACCTAGCGGGGGGTAATGAGCAGTTCTTC
-	TRBV6-5	TRBJ2-5	-	CASSQGETQYF	TGTGCCAGCAGCCAGGGGGAGACCCAGTACTTC
TRBD1	TRBV7-6	TRBJ2-5	once	CASSYEDRGDQTQYF	TGTGCCAGCAGCTACGAAGACAGGGGGGACCAGACCCAGTACTTC
TRBD1	TRBV11-2	TRBJ1-4	-	CASSSNRGRGREKLFF	TGTGCCAGCAGCTCCAACAGGGGCCGTGGTCGTGAAAAACTGTTTTTT
-	TRBV6-5	TRBJ1-6	-	CASRPLGRGSPLHF	TGTGCCAGCAGACCCCTGGGGCGAGGTTCACCCCTCCACTTT
-	TRBV7-2	TRBJ1-2	once	CASSLDPNQAYGYTF	TGTGCCAGCAGCTTAGACCCCAACCAGGCCTATGGCTACACCTTC
-	TRBV14	TRBJ2-1	-	CASSQEGVGQFF	TGTGCCAGCAGCCAAGAGGGAGTAGGGCAGTTCTTC
-	TRBV9	TRBJ2-4	few	CASSPGGGPSNIQYF	TGTGCCAGCAGCCCGGGGGGCGGCCCTTCAAACATTCAGTACTTC
TRBD1	TRBV5-1	TRBJ2-2	-	CASSLQGVDTGELFF	TGCGCCAGCAGCTTACAGGGGGTCGACACCGGGGAGCTGTTTTTT
TRBD1	TRBV7-8	TRBJ1-5	few	CASRGTVNQPQHF	TGTGCCAGCAGAGGGACAGTGAATCAGCCCCAGCATTTT
TRBD2	TRBV28	TRBJ2-3	-	CASRTPSGGTDTQYF	TGTGCCAGCAGAACCCCTAGCGGGGGCACAGATACGCAGTATTTT
-	TRBV10-1	TRBJ1-1	-	CASSEPGRTEAFF	TGCGCCAGCAGTGAGCCGGGGAGGACTGAAGCTTTCTTT
-	TRBV5-5	TRBJ1-5	-	CASSLDASQPQHF	TGTGCCAGCAGCTTGGATGCCAGTCAGCCCCAGCATTTT
TRBD2	TRBV5-4	TRBJ2-1	many	CASSLPTSGGLDEQFF	TGTGCCAGCAGCTTGCCGACTAGCGGGGGGCTGGATGAGCAGTTCTTC
TRBD1	TRBV19	TRBJ2-5	-	CASSSDRGETQYF	TGTGCCAGTAGTTCGGACAGGGGGGAGACCCAGTACTTC
-	TRBV7-8	TRBJ1-1	-	CASRPPLGGGLDTEAFF	TGTGCCAGCAGGCCACCGTTAGGGGGGGGGCTGGACACTGAAGCTTTCTTT
TRBD2	TRBV5-1	TRBJ2-5	-	CASSLTAGGPMETQYF	TGCGCCAGCAGCTTGACCGCGGGGGGGCCTATGGAGACCCAGTACTTC
-	TRBV28	TRBJ1-4	few	CASSGRIGANEKLFF	TGTGCCAGCAGTGGGCGAATAGGGGCAAATGAAAAACTGTTTTTT
-	TRBV5-1	TRBJ2-5	-	CASTDNQETQYF	TGCGCCAGCACGGACAATCAAGAGACCCAGTACTTC
-	TRBV25-1	TRBJ1-1	few	CASRDSLNTEAFF	TGTGCCAGCAGGGACTCCTTGAACACTGAAGCTTTCTTT
-	TRBV24-1	TRBJ2-3	-	CATSDWGRHTDTQYF	TGTGCCACCAGTGATTGGGGGCGGCACACAGATACGCAGTATTTT
-	TRBV15	TRBJ2-3	-	CATSPQPGLSTDTQYF	TGTGCCACCAGCCCCCAGCCGGGACTGAGCACAGATACGCAGTATTTT
-	TRBV28	TRBJ1-5	-	CASSLVRKPQHF	TGTGCCAGCAGTTTGGTGCGAAAGCCCCAGCATTTT
TRBD2	TRBV9	TRBJ2-3	-	CASSVGLAGLRADTQYF	TGTGCCAGCAGCGTAGGACTAGCGGGTTTACGGGCAGATACGCAGTATTTT
-	TRBV28	TRBJ1-1	-	CASSFRENTEAFF	TGTGCCAGCAGTTTTCGAGAGAACACTGAAGCTTTCTTT
-	TRBV4-1	TRBJ1-1	-	CASSQGDLGTEAFF	TGCGCCAGCAGCCAAGGCGATCTCGGGACTGAAGCTTTCTTT
-	TRBV19	TRBJ2-5	-	CASSMFGETQYF	TGTGCCAGTAGTATGTTCGGAGAGACCCAGTACTTC
TRBD2	TRBV28	TRBJ2-3	-	CASSSGAGGSDTQYF	TGTGCCAGCAGCTCAGGGGCGGGGGGATCCGATACGCAGTATTTT
-	TRBV19	TRBJ1-4	-	CASSIAALATNEKLFF	TGTGCCAGTAGTATCGCGGCACTTGCAACTAATGAAAAACTGTTTTTT
TRBD2	TRBV7-6	TRBJ2-6	-	CASSPQGSGGRANVLTF	TGTGCCAGCAGCCCGCAAGGGAGCGGGGGGAGGGCCAACGTCCTGACTTTC
-	TRBV28	TRBJ1-2	-	CASSSPPGGINYGYTF	TGTGCCAGCAGTTCCCCCCCTGGGGGGATCAACTATGGCTACACCTTC
TRBD1	TRBV24-1	TRBJ1-4	-	CATSDPNRGNEKLFF	TGTGCCACCAGTGACCCCAACAGGGGGAATGAAAAACTGTTTTTT
-	TRBV4-2	TRBJ1-4	-	CASSQVGQGGEKLFF	TGTGCCAGCAGCCAAGTAGGTCAGGGTGGGGAAAAACTGTTTTTT
-	TRBV19	TRBJ1-5	-	CASRRAADNQPQHF	TGTGCCAGTAGGAGGGCAGCCGACAATCAGCCCCAGCATTTT
-	TRBV11-3	TRBJ2-1	-	CASSTSTGLGSYNEQFF	TGTGCCAGCAGCACATCCACAGGGCTGGGCTCCTACAATGAGCAGTTCTTC